The rows below give T cell receptor beta chains drawn from one sample of a study of brain metastases from non-small cell lung cancer. The protocol was immunoSEQ multiplex PCR, while the TCRdb copy is restricted to in-frame clones and leaves out a portion. The profile covers 2,200 or so clones, with 85% to 90% appearing a single time and roughly 9.2% taken by the ten largest. The sequencing input was tumor-adjacent normal tissue. These receptors all come from a donor at least 40 years old with non-small cell lung cancer. The CDR3 runs from the conserved cysteine through the conserved F or W. The order of the fields is V gene, D gene, J gene, CDR3 DNA, CDR3 protein. The D gene is left open where the match is weak.

V gene: TRBV6-1
D gene: NA
J gene: TRBJ2-7
CDR3 DNA: TGTGCCAGCAGTGAAGTAAGCTCCTACGAGCAGTACTTC
CDR3 protein: CASSEVSSYEQYF

V gene: TRBV7-2
D gene: NA
J gene: TRBJ1-2
CDR3 DNA: TGTGCCAGTAGCTACCGGGGGCCCTATGGCTACACCTTC
CDR3 protein: CASSYRGPYGYTF

V gene: TRBV9
D gene: NA
J gene: TRBJ2-1
CDR3 DNA: TGTGCCAGCAGCATTTTTGAGGAGCATGAGCAGTTCTTC
CDR3 protein: CASSIFEEHEQFF

V gene: TRBV5-1
D gene: NA
J gene: TRBJ2-5
CDR3 DNA: TGCGCCAGCAGCTTGGAGGCTAGACGAGAGACCCAGTACTTC
CDR3 protein: CASSLEARRETQYF

V gene: TRBV30
D gene: NA
J gene: TRBJ2-1
CDR3 DNA: TGTGCCTGGAGTCTGCTAAGAGAGCAGTTCTTC
CDR3 protein: CAWSLLREQFF

V gene: TRBV3-1/TRBV3-2
D gene: NA
J gene: TRBJ2-4
CDR3 DNA: TGTGCCAGCAGCAAGGGGTTTCCCATTGCAAAAAAAAACATTCAGTACTTC
CDR3 protein: CASSKGFPIAKKNIQYF

V gene: TRBV25-1
D gene: NA
J gene: TRBJ1-1
CDR3 DNA: TGTGCCAGCCTTGGGGGGACTGAAGCTTTCTTT
CDR3 protein: CASLGGTEAFF

V gene: TRBV5-1
D gene: NA
J gene: TRBJ2-2
CDR3 DNA: TGCGCCAGCAGCTTAGGGGACATTAACACCGGGGAGCTGTTTTTT
CDR3 protein: CASSLGDINTGELFF

V gene: TRBV6-2/TRBV6-3
D gene: TRBD2
J gene: TRBJ2-5
CDR3 DNA: TGTGCCAGCAGCCAAGGACTAGTTGGGACCCAGTACTTC
CDR3 protein: CASSQGLVGTQYF

V gene: TRBV2
D gene: TRBD2
J gene: TRBJ2-1
CDR3 DNA: TGTGCCAGCAGGGAAGAGCGGGGGGTCTTGGATGAGCAGTTCTTC
CDR3 protein: CASREERGVLDEQFF

V gene: TRBV6-5
D gene: NA
J gene: TRBJ1-2
CDR3 DNA: TGTGCCAGCAGACGACAGAGTACCTACACCTTC
CDR3 protein: CASRRQSTYTF

V gene: TRBV18
D gene: NA
J gene: TRBJ1-1
CDR3 DNA: TGTGCCAGCTCAGCGACAGAGTGGATCTTAGCTTTCTTT
CDR3 protein: CASSATEWILAFF

V gene: TRBV6-5
D gene: NA
J gene: TRBJ1-4
CDR3 DNA: TGTGCCAGCAGTTACTCGGGTGGGACACCAAATGAAAAACTGTTTTTT
CDR3 protein: CASSYSGGTPNEKLFF

V gene: TRBV7-9
D gene: NA
J gene: TRBJ1-6
CDR3 DNA: TGTGCCAGCAGCTTACTTTCAGGGTCTCCGGCGGGTTCACCCCTCCACTTT
CDR3 protein: CASSLLSGSPAGSPLHF

V gene: TRBV5-1
D gene: TRBD1
J gene: TRBJ1-2
CDR3 DNA: TGCGCCAGCAGCTCCTCAGGGGGCGAAGATGGCTACACCTTC
CDR3 protein: CASSSSGGEDGYTF

V gene: TRBV21-1
D gene: NA
J gene: TRBJ1-6
CDR3 DNA: TGTGCCAGCAGCCATTACTCCCTGCCCCAGACAGGGGGAGATTCATCCCTCCACTTT
CDR3 protein: CASSHYSLPQTGGDSSLHF

V gene: TRBV9
D gene: NA
J gene: TRBJ2-1
CDR3 DNA: TGTGCCAGCAGCTGGAGCTCCTACAATGAGCAGTTCTTC
CDR3 protein: CASSWSSYNEQFF